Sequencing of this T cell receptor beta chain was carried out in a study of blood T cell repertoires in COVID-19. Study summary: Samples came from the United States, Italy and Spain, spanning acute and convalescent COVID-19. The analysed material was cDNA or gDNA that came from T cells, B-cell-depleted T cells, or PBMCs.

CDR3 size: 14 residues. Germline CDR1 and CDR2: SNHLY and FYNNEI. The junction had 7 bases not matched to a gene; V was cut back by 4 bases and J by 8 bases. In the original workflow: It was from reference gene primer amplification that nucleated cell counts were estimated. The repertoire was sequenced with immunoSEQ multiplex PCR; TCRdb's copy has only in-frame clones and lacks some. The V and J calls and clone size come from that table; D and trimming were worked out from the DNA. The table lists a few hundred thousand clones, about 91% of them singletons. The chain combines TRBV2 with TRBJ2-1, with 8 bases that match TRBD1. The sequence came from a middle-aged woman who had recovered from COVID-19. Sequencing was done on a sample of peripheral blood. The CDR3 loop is CASSAMQQGDEQFF. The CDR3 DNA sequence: TGTGCCAGCAGTGCCATGCAACAGGGGGATGAGCAGTTCTTC. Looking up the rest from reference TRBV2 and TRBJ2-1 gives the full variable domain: EPEVTQTPSHQVTQMGQEVILRCVPISNHLYFYWYRQILGQKVEFLVSFYNNEISEKSEIFDDQFSVERPDGSNFTLKIRSTKLEDSAMYFCASSAMQQGDEQFFGPGTRLTVL.